This T cell receptor beta chain was found in a study of blood T cell repertoires in COVID-19. About the study: Sources were T cells, B-cell-depleted T cells, or PBMCs; the material itself was cDNA or gDNA.

Germline CDR1 and CDR2: MNHEY and SVGAGI. This CDR3 is 14 amino acids long. V was pared by 5 bases and J by 7 bases, with 8 bases of the junction left unmatched. As processed by the authors: Amplification of reference gene primers provided the estimated nucleated cell counts. Profiling relied on immunoSEQ multiplex PCR, and the TCRdb table lists in-frame clones only, not all of them. V and J calls plus clone size are reproduced from that table; the DNA served to infer D and trimming. The data hold more than 300,000 clones, with around nine tenths observed a single time. Cohort allocation depended upon clinical history that participants reported. Donors in Cohort 3 who had recovered were those with two negative PCRs, healthcare professional clearance, or resolution of their symptoms.

The rearrangement links TRBV6-5 to TRBJ1-3; 7 bases map to TRBD1. The source is a woman aged 25-40 years who had recovered from COVID-19. The sequencing sample was made of PBMCs or T cells enriched from blood (not recorded which). In DNA, the CDR3 is TGTGCCAGCAGTACTGGACAGGCGGGGAACACCATATATTTT. This encodes CASSTGQAGNTIYF.